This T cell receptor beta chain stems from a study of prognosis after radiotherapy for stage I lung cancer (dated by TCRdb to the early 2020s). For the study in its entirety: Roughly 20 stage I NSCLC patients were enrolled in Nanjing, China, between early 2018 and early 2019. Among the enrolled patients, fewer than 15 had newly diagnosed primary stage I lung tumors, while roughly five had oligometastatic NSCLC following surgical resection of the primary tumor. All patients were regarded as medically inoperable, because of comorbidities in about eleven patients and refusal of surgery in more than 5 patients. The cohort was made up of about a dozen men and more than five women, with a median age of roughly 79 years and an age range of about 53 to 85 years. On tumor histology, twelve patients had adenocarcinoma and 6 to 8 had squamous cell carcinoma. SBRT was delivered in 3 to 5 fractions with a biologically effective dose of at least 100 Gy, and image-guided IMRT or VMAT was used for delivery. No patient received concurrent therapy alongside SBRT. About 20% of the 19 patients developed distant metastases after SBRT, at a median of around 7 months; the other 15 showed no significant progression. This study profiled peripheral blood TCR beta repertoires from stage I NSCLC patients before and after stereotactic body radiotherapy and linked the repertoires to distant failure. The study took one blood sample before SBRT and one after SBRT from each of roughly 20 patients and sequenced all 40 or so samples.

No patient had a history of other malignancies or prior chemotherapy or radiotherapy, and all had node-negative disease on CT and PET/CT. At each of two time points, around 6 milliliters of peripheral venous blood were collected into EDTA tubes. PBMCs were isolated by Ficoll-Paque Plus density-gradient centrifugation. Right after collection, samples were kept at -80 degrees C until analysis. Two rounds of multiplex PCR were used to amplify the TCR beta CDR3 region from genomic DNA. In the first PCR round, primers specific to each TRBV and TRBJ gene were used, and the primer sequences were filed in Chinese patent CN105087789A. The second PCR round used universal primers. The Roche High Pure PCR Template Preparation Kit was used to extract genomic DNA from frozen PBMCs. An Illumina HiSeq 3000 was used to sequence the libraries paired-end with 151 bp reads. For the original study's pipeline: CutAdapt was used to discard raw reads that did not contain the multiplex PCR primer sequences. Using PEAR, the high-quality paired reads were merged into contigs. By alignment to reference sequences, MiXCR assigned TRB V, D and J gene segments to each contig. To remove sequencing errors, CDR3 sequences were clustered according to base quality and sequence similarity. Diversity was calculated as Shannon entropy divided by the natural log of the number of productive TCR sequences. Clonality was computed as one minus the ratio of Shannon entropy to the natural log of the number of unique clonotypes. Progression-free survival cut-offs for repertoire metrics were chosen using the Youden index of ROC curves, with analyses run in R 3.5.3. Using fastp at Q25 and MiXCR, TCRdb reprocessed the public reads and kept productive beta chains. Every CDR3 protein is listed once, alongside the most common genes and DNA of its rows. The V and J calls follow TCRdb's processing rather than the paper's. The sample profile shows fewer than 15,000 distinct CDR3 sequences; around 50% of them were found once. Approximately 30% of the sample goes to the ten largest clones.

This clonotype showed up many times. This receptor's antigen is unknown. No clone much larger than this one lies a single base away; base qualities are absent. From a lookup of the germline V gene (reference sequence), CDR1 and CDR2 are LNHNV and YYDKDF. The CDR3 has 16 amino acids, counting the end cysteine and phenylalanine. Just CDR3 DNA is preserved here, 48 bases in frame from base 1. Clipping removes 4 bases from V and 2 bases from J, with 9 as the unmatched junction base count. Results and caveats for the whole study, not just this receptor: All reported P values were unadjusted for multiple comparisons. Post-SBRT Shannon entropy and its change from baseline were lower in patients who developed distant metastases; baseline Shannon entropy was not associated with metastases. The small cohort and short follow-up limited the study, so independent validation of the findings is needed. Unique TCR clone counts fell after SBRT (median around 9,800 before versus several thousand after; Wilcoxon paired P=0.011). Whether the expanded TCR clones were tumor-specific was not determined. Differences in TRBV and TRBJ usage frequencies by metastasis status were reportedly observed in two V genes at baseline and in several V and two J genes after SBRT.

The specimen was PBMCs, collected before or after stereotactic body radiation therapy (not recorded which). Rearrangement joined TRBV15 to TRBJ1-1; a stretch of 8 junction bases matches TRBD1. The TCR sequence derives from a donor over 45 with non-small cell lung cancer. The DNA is TGTGCCACCAGCACTCGGGACAGGCCACACAACACTGAAGCTTTCTTT. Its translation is CATSTRDRPHNTEAFF.